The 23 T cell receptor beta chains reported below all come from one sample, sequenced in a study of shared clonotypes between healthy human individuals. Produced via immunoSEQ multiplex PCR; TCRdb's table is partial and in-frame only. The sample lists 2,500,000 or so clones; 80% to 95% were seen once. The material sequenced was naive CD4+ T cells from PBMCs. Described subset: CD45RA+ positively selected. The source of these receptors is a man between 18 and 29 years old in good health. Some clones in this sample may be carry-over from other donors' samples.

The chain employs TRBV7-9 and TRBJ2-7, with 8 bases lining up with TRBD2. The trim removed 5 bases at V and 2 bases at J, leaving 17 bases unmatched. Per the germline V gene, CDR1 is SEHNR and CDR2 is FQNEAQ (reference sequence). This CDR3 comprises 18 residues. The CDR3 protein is CASSHGGGTGLVTYEQYF. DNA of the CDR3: TGTGCCAGCAGCCACGGCGGGGGGACGGGGTTGGTGACCTACGAGCAGTACTTC.

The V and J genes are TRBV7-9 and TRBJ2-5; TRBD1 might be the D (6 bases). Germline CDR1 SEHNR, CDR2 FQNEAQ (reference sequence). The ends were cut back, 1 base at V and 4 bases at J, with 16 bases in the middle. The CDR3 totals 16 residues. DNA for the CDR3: TGTGCCAGCAGCTTAGGGGACATCGGAACCGGAGAGACCCAGTACTTC. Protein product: CASSLGDIGTGETQYF.

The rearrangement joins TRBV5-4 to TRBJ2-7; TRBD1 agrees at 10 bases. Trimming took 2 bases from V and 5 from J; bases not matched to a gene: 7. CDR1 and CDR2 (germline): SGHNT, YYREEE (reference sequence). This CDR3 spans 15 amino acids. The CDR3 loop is CASSFPGQGRNEQYF. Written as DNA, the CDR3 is TGTGCCAGCAGCTTTCCGGGACAGGGGCGCAACGAGCAGTACTTC.

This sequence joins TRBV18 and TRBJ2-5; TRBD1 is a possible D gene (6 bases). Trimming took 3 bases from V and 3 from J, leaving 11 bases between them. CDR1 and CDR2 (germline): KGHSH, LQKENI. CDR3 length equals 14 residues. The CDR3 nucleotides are TGTGCCAGCTCACCGGGACAAGTAAAAGAGACCCAGTACTTC. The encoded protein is CASSPGQVKETQYF.

The CDR3 here is CASSLGRSSFTEAFF. CDR3 coding DNA: TGTGCCAGCAGCTTGGGGCGTAGTTCCTTCACTGAAGCTTTCTTT. This chain links TRBV6-1 with TRBJ1-1, with D possibly being TRBD1 (5 bases). From germline, CDR1 is MNHNS and CDR2 SASEGT. The V end was cut by 6 bases, the J end by 4 bases, with 18 bases between. This CDR3 comprises 15 residues.

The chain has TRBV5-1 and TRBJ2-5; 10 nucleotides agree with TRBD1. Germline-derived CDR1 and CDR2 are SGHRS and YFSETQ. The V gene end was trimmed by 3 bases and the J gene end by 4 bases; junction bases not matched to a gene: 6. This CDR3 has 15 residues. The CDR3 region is CASSWGTGVAETQYF. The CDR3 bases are TGCGCCAGCAGCTGGGGGACAGGGGTCGCAGAGACCCAGTACTTC. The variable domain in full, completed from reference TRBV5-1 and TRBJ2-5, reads KAGVTQTPRYLIKTRGQQVTLSCSPISGHRSVSWYQQTPGQGLQFLFEYFSETQRNKGNFPGRFSGRQFSNSRSEMNVSTLELGDSALYLCASSWGTGVAETQYFGPGTRLLVL.

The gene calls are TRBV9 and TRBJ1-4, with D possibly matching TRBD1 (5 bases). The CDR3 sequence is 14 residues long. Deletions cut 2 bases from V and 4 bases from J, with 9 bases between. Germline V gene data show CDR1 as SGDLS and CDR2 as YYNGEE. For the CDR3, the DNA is TGTGCCAGCAGCGTCGGGACGGTTAATGAAAAACTGTTTTTT. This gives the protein CASSVGTVNEKLFF.

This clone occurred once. CDR3 in amino acids: CASSVGYNGQGPIQYF. CDR3 in DNA: TGTGCCAGCAGCGTCGGATATAATGGGCAGGGGCCCATTCAGTACTTC. The rearrangement uses TRBV9 and TRBJ2-4; the D gene is possibly TRBD1 (6 bases). This CDR3 is built from 16 residues. Trimming removed 2 bases from V and 9 bases from J, with 21 bases in between. Looked up from germline, CDR1 is SGDLS and CDR2 is YYNGEE.

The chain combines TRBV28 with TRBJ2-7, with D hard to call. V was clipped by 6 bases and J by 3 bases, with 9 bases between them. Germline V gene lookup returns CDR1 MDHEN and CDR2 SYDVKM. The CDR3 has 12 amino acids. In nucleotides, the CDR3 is TGTGCCAGCAGGACACAGAACTACGAGCAGTACTTC. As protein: CASRTQNYEQYF. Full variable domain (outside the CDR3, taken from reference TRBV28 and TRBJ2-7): DVKVTQSSRYLVKRTGEKVFLECVQDMDHENMFWYRQDPGLGLRLIYFSYDVKMKEKGDIPEGYSVSREKKERFSLILESASTNQTSMYLCASRTQNYEQYFGPGTRLTVT.

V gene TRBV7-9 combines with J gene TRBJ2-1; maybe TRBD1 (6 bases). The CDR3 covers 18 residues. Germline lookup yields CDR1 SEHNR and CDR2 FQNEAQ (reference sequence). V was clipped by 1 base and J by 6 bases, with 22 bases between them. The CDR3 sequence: CASSLGWSFNRESNEQFF. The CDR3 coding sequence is TGTGCCAGCAGCTTAGGCTGGTCCTTTAACAGGGAAAGCAATGAGCAGTTCTTC.

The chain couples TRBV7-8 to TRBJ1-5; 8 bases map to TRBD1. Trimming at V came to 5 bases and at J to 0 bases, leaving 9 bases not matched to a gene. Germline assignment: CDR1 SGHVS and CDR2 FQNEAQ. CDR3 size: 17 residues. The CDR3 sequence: CASSPDRAIYSNQPQHF. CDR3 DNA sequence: TGTGCCAGCAGCCCGGACAGGGCAATCTATAGCAATCAGCCCCAGCATTTT.

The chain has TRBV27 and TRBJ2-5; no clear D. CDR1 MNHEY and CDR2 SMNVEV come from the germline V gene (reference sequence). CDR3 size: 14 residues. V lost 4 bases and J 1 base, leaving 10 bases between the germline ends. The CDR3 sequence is CASSSPRAQETQYF. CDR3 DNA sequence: TGTGCCAGCAGTTCGCCTCGGGCCCAAGAGACCCAGTACTTC.

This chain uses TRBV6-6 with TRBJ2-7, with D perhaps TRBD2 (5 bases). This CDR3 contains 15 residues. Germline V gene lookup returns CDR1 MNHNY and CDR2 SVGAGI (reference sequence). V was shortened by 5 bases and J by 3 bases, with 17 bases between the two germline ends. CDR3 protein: CASSGPRASRYEQYF. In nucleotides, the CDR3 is TGTGCCAGCAGTGGACCGAGGGCCTCCCGCTACGAGCAGTACTTC.

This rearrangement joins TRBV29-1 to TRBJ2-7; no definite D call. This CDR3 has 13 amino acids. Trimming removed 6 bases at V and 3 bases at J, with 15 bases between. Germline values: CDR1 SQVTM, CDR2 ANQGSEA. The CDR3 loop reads CSVSGFGIYEQYF. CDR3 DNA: TGCAGCGTATCAGGTTTTGGGATCTACGAGCAGTACTTC.

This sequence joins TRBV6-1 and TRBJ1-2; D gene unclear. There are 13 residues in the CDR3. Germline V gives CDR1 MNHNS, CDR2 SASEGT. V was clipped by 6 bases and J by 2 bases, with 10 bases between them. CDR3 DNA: TGTGCCAGCAGGCGGGTGGGGAACTATGGCTACACCTTC. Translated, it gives CASRRVGNYGYTF.

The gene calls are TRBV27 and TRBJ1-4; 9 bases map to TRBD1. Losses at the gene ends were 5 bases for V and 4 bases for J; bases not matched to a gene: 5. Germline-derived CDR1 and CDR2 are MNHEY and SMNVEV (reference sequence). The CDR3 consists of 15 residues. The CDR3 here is CASSVNRGLNEKLFF. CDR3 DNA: TGTGCCAGCAGTGTTAACAGGGGGCTTAATGAAAAACTGTTTTTT. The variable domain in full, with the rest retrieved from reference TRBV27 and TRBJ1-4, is EAQVTQNPRYLITVTGKKLTVTCSQNMNHEYMSWYRQDPGLGLRQIYYSMNVEVTDKGDVPEGYKVSRKEKRNFPLILESPSPNQTSLYFCASSVNRGLNEKLFFGSGTQLSVL.

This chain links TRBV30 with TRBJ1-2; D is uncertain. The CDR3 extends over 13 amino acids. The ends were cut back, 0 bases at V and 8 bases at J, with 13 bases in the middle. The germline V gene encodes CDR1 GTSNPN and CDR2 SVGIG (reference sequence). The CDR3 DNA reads TGTGCCTGGAGTGTATTATTTGGAGGGGGCTACACCTTC. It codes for CAWSVLFGGGYTF.

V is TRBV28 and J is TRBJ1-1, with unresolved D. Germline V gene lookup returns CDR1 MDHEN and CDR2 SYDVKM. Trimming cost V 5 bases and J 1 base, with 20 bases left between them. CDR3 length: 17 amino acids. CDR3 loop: CASSLISKTLGNTEAFF. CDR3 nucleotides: TGTGCCAGCAGTCTCATCTCCAAGACCTTAGGGAACACTGAAGCTTTCTTT.

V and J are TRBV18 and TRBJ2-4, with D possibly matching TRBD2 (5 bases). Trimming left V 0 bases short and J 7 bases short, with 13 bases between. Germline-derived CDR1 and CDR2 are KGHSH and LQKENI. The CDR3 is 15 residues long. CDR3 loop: CASSPPGFGENIQYF. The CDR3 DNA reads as TGTGCCAGCTCACCACCCGGTTTCGGGGAGAACATTCAGTACTTC.

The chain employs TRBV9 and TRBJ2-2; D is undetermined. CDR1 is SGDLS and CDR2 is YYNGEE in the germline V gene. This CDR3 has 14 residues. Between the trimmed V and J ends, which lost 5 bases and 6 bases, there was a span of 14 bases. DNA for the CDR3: TGTGCCAGCAGACAGAGGAATTCTGCCGGGGAGCTGTTTTTT. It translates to CASRQRNSAGELFF.

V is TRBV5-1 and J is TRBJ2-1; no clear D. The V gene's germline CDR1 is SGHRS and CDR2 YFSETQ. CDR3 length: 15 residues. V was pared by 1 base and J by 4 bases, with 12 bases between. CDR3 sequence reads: CASSLIPDRYNEQFF. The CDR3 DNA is TGCGCCAGCAGCTTGATACCGGACCGATACAATGAGCAGTTCTTC. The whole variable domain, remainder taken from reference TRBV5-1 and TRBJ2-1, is KAGVTQTPRYLIKTRGQQVTLSCSPISGHRSVSWYQQTPGQGLQFLFEYFSETQRNKGNFPGRFSGRQFSNSRSEMNVSTLELGDSALYLCASSLIPDRYNEQFFGPGTRLTVL.

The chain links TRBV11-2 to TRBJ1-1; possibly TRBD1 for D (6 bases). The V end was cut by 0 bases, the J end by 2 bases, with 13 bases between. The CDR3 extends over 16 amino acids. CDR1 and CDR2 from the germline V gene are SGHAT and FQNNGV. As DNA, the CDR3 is TGTGCCAGCAGCTTAGAACTCGGCAGGGGAAACACTGAAGCTTTCTTT. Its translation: CASSLELGRGNTEAFF.

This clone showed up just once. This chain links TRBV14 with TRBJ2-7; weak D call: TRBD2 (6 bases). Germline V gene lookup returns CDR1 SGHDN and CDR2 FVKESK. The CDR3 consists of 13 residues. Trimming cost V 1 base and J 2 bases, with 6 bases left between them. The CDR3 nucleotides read TGTGCCAGCAGCCAAGCGGGGGCCTACGAGCAGTACTTC. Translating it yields CASSQAGAYEQYF. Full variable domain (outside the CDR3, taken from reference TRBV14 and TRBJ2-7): EAGVTQFPSHSVIEKGQTVTLRCDPISGHDNLYWYRRVMGKEIKFLLHFVKESKQDESGMPNNRFLAERTGGTYSTLKVQPAELEDSGVYFCASSQAGAYEQYFGPGTRLTVT.